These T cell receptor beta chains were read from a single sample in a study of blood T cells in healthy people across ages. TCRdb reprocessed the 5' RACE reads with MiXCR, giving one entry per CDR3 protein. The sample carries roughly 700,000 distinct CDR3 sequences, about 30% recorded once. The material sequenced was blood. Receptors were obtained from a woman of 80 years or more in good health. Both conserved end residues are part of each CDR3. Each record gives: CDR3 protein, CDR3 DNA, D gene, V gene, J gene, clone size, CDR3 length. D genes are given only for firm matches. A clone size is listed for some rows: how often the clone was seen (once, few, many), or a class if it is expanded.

CDR3 protein: CSASSGHEQYF
CDR3 DNA: TGCAGTGCTAGTTCTGGTCACGAGCAGTACTTC
D gene: .
V gene: TRBV20-1
J gene: TRBJ2-7
clone size: many
CDR3 length: 11

CDR3 protein: CASSQQPGTEAFF
CDR3 DNA: TGTGCCAGCAGCCAACAGCCGGGGACTGAAGCTTTCTTT
D gene: .
V gene: TRBV27
J gene: TRBJ1-1
clone size: many
CDR3 length: 13

CDR3 protein: CASNWGANTEAFF
CDR3 DNA: TGTGCCAGCAATTGGGGGGCCAACACTGAAGCTTTCTTT
D gene: .
V gene: TRBV28
J gene: TRBJ1-1
clone size: .
CDR3 length: 13

CDR3 protein: CSVDQGDRGNEQYF
CDR3 DNA: TGCAGCGTTGACCAGGGGGACCGCGGGAACGAGCAGTACTTC
D gene: .
V gene: TRBV29-1
J gene: TRBJ2-7
clone size: many
CDR3 length: 14

CDR3 protein: CASTMRDRAFSVYGYTF
CDR3 DNA: TGTGCCAGCACCATGCGCGACAGGGCCTTTTCCGTCTATGGCTACACCTTC
D gene: TRBD1
V gene: TRBV7-4
J gene: TRBJ1-2
clone size: once
CDR3 length: 17

CDR3 protein: CASSGTGGLRSHEAFF
CDR3 DNA: TGTGCCAGCAGTGGGACAGGGGGTCTCCGGTCGCATGAAGCTTTCTTT
D gene: TRBD1
V gene: TRBV6-2/TRBV6-3
J gene: TRBJ1-1
clone size: .
CDR3 length: 16

CDR3 protein: CASRLSGQGNTEAFF
CDR3 DNA: TGTGCCAGCAGGTTGTCAGGACAGGGGAACACTGAAGCTTTCTTT
D gene: TRBD1
V gene: TRBV6-1
J gene: TRBJ1-1
clone size: many
CDR3 length: 15

CDR3 protein: CASSFSGTGAYNEQFF
CDR3 DNA: TGTGCCAGCAGCTTCTCCGGGACAGGGGCCTACAATGAGCAGTTCTTC
D gene: TRBD1
V gene: TRBV7-2
J gene: TRBJ2-1
clone size: many
CDR3 length: 16

CDR3 protein: CAWRPGGISYEQYF
CDR3 DNA: TGTGCCTGGAGACCAGGGGGGATCTCCTACGAGCAGTACTTC
D gene: .
V gene: TRBV30
J gene: TRBJ2-7
clone size: many
CDR3 length: 14

CDR3 protein: CASSVRGGQPQHF
CDR3 DNA: TGCGCCAGCAGTGTCAGGGGTGGTCAGCCCCAGCATTTT
D gene: .
V gene: TRBV10-2
J gene: TRBJ1-5
clone size: many
CDR3 length: 13

CDR3 protein: CSAAGQGAREKLFF
CDR3 DNA: TGCAGTGCTGCGGGACAGGGGGCTCGTGAAAAACTGTTTTTT
D gene: TRBD1
V gene: TRBV20-1
J gene: TRBJ1-4
clone size: many
CDR3 length: 14

CDR3 protein: CSAREDRGNSPLHF
CDR3 DNA: TGCAGTGCTAGAGAAGACAGGGGGAATTCACCCCTCCACTTT
D gene: TRBD1
V gene: TRBV20-1
J gene: TRBJ1-6
clone size: many
CDR3 length: 14

CDR3 protein: CAWSVLEGKTGYGYTF
CDR3 DNA: TGTGCCTGGAGTGTATTGGAGGGGAAGACAGGGTATGGCTACACCTTC
D gene: TRBD1
V gene: TRBV30
J gene: TRBJ1-2
clone size: many
CDR3 length: 16

CDR3 protein: CASSVDPPGSLNTEAFF
CDR3 DNA: TGTGCCAGCAGCGTAGACCCCCCAGGGAGTTTGAACACTGAAGCTTTCTTT
D gene: .
V gene: TRBV9
J gene: TRBJ1-1
clone size: .
CDR3 length: 17

CDR3 protein: CASSFATVNTEAFF
CDR3 DNA: TGTGCCAGCAGCTTCGCGACAGTAAACACTGAAGCTTTCTTT
D gene: .
V gene: TRBV5-5
J gene: TRBJ1-1
clone size: few
CDR3 length: 14

CDR3 protein: CASSSRPGQGETQYF
CDR3 DNA: TGTGCCAGCTCATCTCGGCCGGGACAGGGGGAGACCCAGTACTTC
D gene: TRBD1
V gene: TRBV18
J gene: TRBJ2-5
clone size: many
CDR3 length: 15

CDR3 protein: CASSLFTFTAGGQGAEGYTF
CDR3 DNA: TGTGCCAGCAGTTTATTCACGTTTACTGCCGGGGGACAGGGGGCCGAAGGCTACACCTTC
D gene: TRBD1
V gene: TRBV28
J gene: TRBJ1-2
clone size: .
CDR3 length: 20

CDR3 protein: CASSRGTGGTDTQYF
CDR3 DNA: TGTGCCAGCAGCCGCGGGACAGGGGGCACAGATACGCAGTATTTT
D gene: TRBD1
V gene: TRBV6-5
J gene: TRBJ2-3
clone size: many
CDR3 length: 15

CDR3 protein: CASSSQQTGAANIQYF
CDR3 DNA: TGTGCCAGCAGCTCTCAACAGACAGGGGCGGCAAACATTCAGTACTTC
D gene: TRBD1
V gene: TRBV7-6
J gene: TRBJ2-4
clone size: .
CDR3 length: 16

CDR3 protein: CASSFAPGQGGDTQYF
CDR3 DNA: TGTGCCAGCAGCTTTGCCCCGGGACAGGGAGGGGATACGCAGTATTTT
D gene: TRBD1
V gene: TRBV7-3
J gene: TRBJ2-3
clone size: .
CDR3 length: 16

CDR3 protein: CASSDPGGRSTGELFF
CDR3 DNA: TGTGCCAGTAGTGATCCAGGAGGGCGAAGCACCGGGGAGCTGTTTTTT
D gene: .
V gene: TRBV19
J gene: TRBJ2-2
clone size: few
CDR3 length: 16

CDR3 protein: CATSGTGAPGKNEQFF
CDR3 DNA: TGTGCCACCAGTGGGACAGGGGCCCCAGGGAAAAATGAGCAGTTCTTC
D gene: TRBD1
V gene: TRBV24-1
J gene: TRBJ2-1
clone size: few
CDR3 length: 16

CDR3 protein: CSASVAGAALGTQYF
CDR3 DNA: TGCAGTGCTTCGGTAGCGGGGGCCGCCCTCGGGACCCAGTACTTC
D gene: TRBD2
V gene: TRBV20-1
J gene: TRBJ2-5
clone size: .
CDR3 length: 15

CDR3 protein: CASSYPGTGPNTEAFF
CDR3 DNA: TGTGCCAGCAGTTACCCCGGGACAGGACCGAACACTGAAGCTTTCTTT
D gene: TRBD1
V gene: TRBV6-6
J gene: TRBJ1-1
clone size: .
CDR3 length: 16

CDR3 protein: CASSVEGTGNTIYF
CDR3 DNA: TGTGCCAGCAGCGTAGAGGGGACCGGAAACACCATATATTTT
D gene: .
V gene: TRBV9
J gene: TRBJ1-3
clone size: .
CDR3 length: 14

CDR3 protein: CASSYTGFGGAQVPPLHF
CDR3 DNA: TGTGCCAGCAGTTATACGGGCTTCGGGGGGGCGCAGGTTCCACCCCTCCACTTT
D gene: .
V gene: TRBV6-5
J gene: TRBJ1-6
clone size: many
CDR3 length: 18

CDR3 protein: CASSPHGETQYF
CDR3 DNA: TGTGCCAGCAGCCCCCACGGGGAGACCCAGTACTTC
D gene: .
V gene: TRBV7-2
J gene: TRBJ2-5
clone size: many
CDR3 length: 12

CDR3 protein: CAGSQEVNNEQYF
CDR3 DNA: TGTGCCGGCAGCCAGGAGGTCAACAATGAGCAGTACTTC
D gene: .
V gene: TRBV7-3
J gene: TRBJ2-5
clone size: .
CDR3 length: 13

CDR3 protein: CASSVLGGRKLFF
CDR3 DNA: TGCGCCAGCAGCGTTTTAGGGGGCCGGAAACTGTTTTTT
D gene: TRBD1
V gene: TRBV5-1
J gene: TRBJ1-4
clone size: few
CDR3 length: 13

CDR3 protein: CASRSGGDGTQYF
CDR3 DNA: TGTGCCAGCCGATCGGGCGGGGACGGGACCCAGTACTTC
D gene: .
V gene: TRBV12-3/TRBV12-4
J gene: TRBJ2-5
clone size: many
CDR3 length: 13

CDR3 protein: CAGSPYTGTDTQYF
CDR3 DNA: TGCGCCGGCAGCCCGTATACAGGGACAGATACGCAGTATTTT
D gene: .
V gene: TRBV5-1
J gene: TRBJ2-3
clone size: once
CDR3 length: 14

CDR3 protein: CASTGTPYNEQFF
CDR3 DNA: TGTGCCAGCACCGGGACACCCTACAATGAGCAGTTCTTC
D gene: .
V gene: TRBV28
J gene: TRBJ2-1
clone size: many
CDR3 length: 13

CDR3 protein: CASSLMTGNQPQHF
CDR3 DNA: TGTGCCAGCAGCTTGATGACGGGAAATCAGCCCCAGCATTTT
D gene: .
V gene: TRBV5-6
J gene: TRBJ1-5
clone size: .
CDR3 length: 14

CDR3 protein: CASSLGPRGQSTDTQYF
CDR3 DNA: TGTGCCAGCAGCCTAGGACCCAGGGGGCAGAGCACAGATACGCAGTATTTT
D gene: TRBD1
V gene: TRBV7-8
J gene: TRBJ2-3
clone size: many
CDR3 length: 17

CDR3 protein: CASSSRTGTGNYGYTF
CDR3 DNA: TGTGCCAGCAGCTCTCGAACAGGGACCGGAAACTATGGCTACACCTTC
D gene: .
V gene: TRBV7-2
J gene: TRBJ1-2
clone size: .
CDR3 length: 16